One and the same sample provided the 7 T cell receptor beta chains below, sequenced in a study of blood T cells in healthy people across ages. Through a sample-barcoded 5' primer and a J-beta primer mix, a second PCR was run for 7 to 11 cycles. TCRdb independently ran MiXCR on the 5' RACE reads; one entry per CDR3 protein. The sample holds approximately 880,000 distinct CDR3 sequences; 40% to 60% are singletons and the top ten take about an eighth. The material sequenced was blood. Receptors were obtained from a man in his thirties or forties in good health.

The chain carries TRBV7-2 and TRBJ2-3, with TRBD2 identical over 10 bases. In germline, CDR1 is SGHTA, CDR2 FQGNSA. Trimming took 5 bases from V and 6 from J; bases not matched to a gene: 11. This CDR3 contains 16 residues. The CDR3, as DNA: TGTGCCAGCAGCCCCAATAGCGGGGGGTATGGGGATACGCAGTATTTT. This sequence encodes CASSPNSGGYGDTQYF.

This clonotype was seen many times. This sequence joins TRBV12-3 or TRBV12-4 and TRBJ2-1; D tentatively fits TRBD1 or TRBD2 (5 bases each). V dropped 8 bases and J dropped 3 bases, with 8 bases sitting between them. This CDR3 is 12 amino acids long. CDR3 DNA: TGTGCCAGCGGGACGGACTACAATGAGCAGTTCTTC. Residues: CASGTDYNEQFF.

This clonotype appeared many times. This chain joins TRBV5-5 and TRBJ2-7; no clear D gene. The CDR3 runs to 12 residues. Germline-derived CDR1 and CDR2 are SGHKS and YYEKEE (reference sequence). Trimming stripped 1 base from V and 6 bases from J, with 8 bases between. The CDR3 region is CASSLQQIEQYF. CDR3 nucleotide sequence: TGTGCCAGCAGCTTGCAACAAATCGAGCAGTACTTC.

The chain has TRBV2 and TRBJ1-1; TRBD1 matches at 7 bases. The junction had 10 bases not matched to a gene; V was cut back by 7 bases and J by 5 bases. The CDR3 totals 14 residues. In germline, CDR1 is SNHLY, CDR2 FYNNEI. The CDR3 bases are TGTGCCAGCAAGAGACAGGGTTCGTATACTGAAGCTTTCTTT. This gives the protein CASKRQGSYTEAFF.

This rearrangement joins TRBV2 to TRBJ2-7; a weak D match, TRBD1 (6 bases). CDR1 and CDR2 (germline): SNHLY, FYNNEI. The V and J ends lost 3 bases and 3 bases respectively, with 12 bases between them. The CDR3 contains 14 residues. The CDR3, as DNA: TGTGCCAGCAGTGACTTGACAGGCCGCTACGAGCAGTACTTC. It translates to CASSDLTGRYEQYF.

The CDR3 loop reads CSAGVRGLFPDTQYF. CDR3 nucleotide sequence: TGCAGTGCTGGCGTGAGGGGGCTATTTCCAGATACGCAGTATTTT. The rearrangement uses TRBV20-1 and TRBJ2-3; 7 nucleotides agree with TRBD1. In germline, CDR1 is DFQATT, CDR2 SNEGSKA (reference sequence). The J segment lost 4 bases and the V segment lost 5 bases, leaving 12 bases of the junction unmatched. This CDR3 is built from 15 residues.

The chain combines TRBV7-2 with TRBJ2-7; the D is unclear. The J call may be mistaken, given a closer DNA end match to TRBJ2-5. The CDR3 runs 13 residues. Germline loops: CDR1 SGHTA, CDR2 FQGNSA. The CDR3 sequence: CASSLYRSETQYF. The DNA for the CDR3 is TGTGCCAGCAGCTTATATCGCTCGGAGACCCAGTACTTC.